These T cell receptor beta chains were read from a single sample in a study of vaccination and CD4 T cells after COVID-19. No antigen has been identified for these receptors. TCRdb reanalysed the PCR reads using MiXCR and keeps one entry per CDR3 protein. The sample contains approximately 21,000 distinct CDR3 sequences, roughly two fifths of which appear only once. The input for sequencing was CD4+ T cells from blood, cultured in vitro, taken after SARS-CoV-2 vaccination. These receptors all come from a human donor who had recovered from COVID-19. CDR3s include the opening cysteine and the closing phenylalanine or tryptophan. Each record gives: D gene, clone size, V gene, J gene, CDR3 DNA, CDR3 protein. A D gene is named only where the DNA matches it firmly. Not all rows give a size; the values are once, few, many and, for expanded clones, a class.

>TRBD2|.|TRBV7-9|TRBJ2-1
TGTGCCAGCAGCTTAGGTCATAAGGGTTTCTCAGCGGGAGTAGTCTCCTACAATGAGCAGTTCTTC
CASSLGHKGFSAGVVSYNEQFF
>.|few|TRBV7-2|TRBJ2-7
TGTGCCAGCAGCTCGGACTACGAGCAGTACTTC
CASSSDYEQYF
>TRBD1|.|TRBV11-1|TRBJ2-3
TGTGCCAGCAGCTTGGGACAGGGGATTCAAGATACGCAGTATTTT
CASSLGQGIQDTQYF
>.|medium-sized|TRBV20-1|TRBJ2-5
TGCAGTGCAGCCCTGAAGGAGACCCAGTACTTC
CSAALKETQYF
>.|.|TRBV12-3/TRBV12-4|TRBJ1-1
TGTGCCAGCAGTACACACGGGAGTCCTGAAGCTTTCTTT
CASSTHGSPEAFF
>.|.|TRBV5-4|TRBJ1-2
TGTGCCAGCAGCCTTGACGGAGCTAACTATGGCTACACCTTC
CASSLDGANYGYTF
>.|few|TRBV11-2|TRBJ1-3
TGTGCCAGCGGATCCGGCCCTGGAAACACCATATATTTT
CASGSGPGNTIYF
>.|.|TRBV5-3|TRBJ1-5
TGTGCAAAAACGGGAGTGACTCGGGGGCTCAGTCAGCCCCAGCATTTT
CAKTGVTRGLSQPQHF
>TRBD2|.|TRBV6-2/TRBV6-3|TRBJ2-5
TGTGCCAGCAGTCCACCGGGACTAGCGGGAGGGCCGGGAGAGACCCAGTACTTC
CASSPPGLAGGPGETQYF
>.|.|TRBV10-1|TRBJ2-7
TGCGCCAGCAGTGAATCGGGACGACTCTACGAGCAGTACTTC
CASSESGRLYEQYF
>.|.|TRBV18|TRBJ1-3
TGTGCCAGCTCACCGACAGAAGGAAACACCATATATTTT
CASSPTEGNTIYF
>.|.|TRBV19|TRBJ1-5
TGTGCCAGTAGTTTACCGTATCAGCCCCAGCATTTT
CASSLPYQPQHF
>.|few|TRBV11-3|TRBJ2-7
TGTGCCAGCAGCTTAGCTTCCAGGGGCTCCTACGAGCAGTACTTC
CASSLASRGSYEQYF
>.|.|TRBV2|TRBJ1-2
TGTGCCAGCAGTGTGGGGTCGCCTAACTATGGCTACACCTTC
CASSVGSPNYGYTF
>.|few|TRBV7-8|TRBJ1-2
TGTGCCAGCAGCTTAGCCCCGTTGTATGGCTACACCTTC
CASSLAPLYGYTF
>.|.|TRBV19|TRBJ1-5
TGTGCCAGTAGTAATCGTGTCAACAAATATCAGCCCCAGCATTTT
CASSNRVNKYQPQHF
>.|.|TRBV27|TRBJ2-1
TGTGCCAGCAGTCAGTTCGGACGACCCAATGAGCAGTTCTTC
CASSQFGRPNEQFF
>TRBD2|few|TRBV7-9|TRBJ2-7
TGTGCCAGCAGCTTATCCGGGACTAGCCTCTTTCTTTCCTACGAGCAGTACTTC
CASSLSGTSLFLSYEQYF
>.|few|TRBV12-3/TRBV12-4|TRBJ1-5
TGTGCCAGCAGTTTACAAGGAGGCAATCAGCCCCAGCATTTT
CASSLQGGNQPQHF
>.|.|TRBV7-8|TRBJ2-7
TGTGCCAGCAGCTTAGCGTCTACCAACTACGAGCAGTACTTC
CASSLASTNYEQYF
>TRBD1|few|TRBV19|TRBJ1-1
TGTGCCAGTAGCCGACAGGGGGCGGACACTGAAGCTTTCTTT
CASSRQGADTEAFF
>.|few|TRBV20-1|TRBJ1-2
TGCAGTGCCTCGGACAGCCTCCTCTATGGCTACACCTTC
CSASDSLLYGYTF
>.|few|TRBV6-2/TRBV6-3|TRBJ1-1
TGTGCCAGCAGTTACTGGGGGACTGAAGCTTTCTTT
CASSYWGTEAFF
>.|.|TRBV6-5|TRBJ1-5
TGTGCCAGCAGTTACGGGGGGCTCAGGGATCAGCCCCAGCATTTT
CASSYGGLRDQPQHF
>TRBD2|few|TRBV7-2|TRBJ2-7
TGTGCCAGCAGTGCTACTAGCGGGAGGGCTCTAGGCGAGCAGTACTTC
CASSATSGRALGEQYF
>.|.|TRBV30|TRBJ1-1
TGTGCCTGGAGGGGACCAGCCACTGAAGCTTTCTTT
CAWRGPATEAFF
>.|few|TRBV6-1|TRBJ2-3
TGTGCCAGCAGTGCCTCGTCCGGCAGGGGCCTAAACACAGATACGCAGTATTTT
CASSASSGRGLNTDTQYF
>TRBD1|.|TRBV20-1|TRBJ1-5
TGCAGTGCTAGAACCGGGACAGAGCTCAGCAATCAGCCCCAGCATTTT
CSARTGTELSNQPQHF
>TRBD1|.|TRBV7-9|TRBJ2-3
TGTGCCAGCAGCCAAACAGGGGGCCGCGATACGCAGTATTTT
CASSQTGGRDTQYF
>TRBD2|.|TRBV7-8|TRBJ2-7
TGTGCCAGCAGCCCCCGAGTAGCGGGAGGGCTAAGAGGGCATACGGGGGAGCAGTACTTC
CASSPRVAGGLRGHTGEQYF
>.|.|TRBV19|TRBJ2-2
TGTGCCACCCGGGGGCCCCCCGCCGGGGAGCTGTTTTTT
CATRGPPAGELFF
>.|few|TRBV7-3|TRBJ2-2
TGTGCCAGCCGTCAGAATACCGGGGAGCTGTTTTTT
CASRQNTGELFF
>TRBD1|few|TRBV20-1|TRBJ1-2
TGCAGTGCCCTCGCTTACAGGGGTCCCCCATCGGTCGATGGCTACACCTTC
CSALAYRGPPSVDGYTF
>TRBD1|few|TRBV7-2|TRBJ2-7
TGTGCCAGCAGCTCGGGACAGGGGACCGGTGGGCAGTACTTC
CASSSGQGTGGQYF
>TRBD1|few|TRBV29-1|TRBJ1-4
TGCAGCGTGACAGGGGGCTTAGGGGAAAAACTGTTTTTT
CSVTGGLGEKLFF
>.|few|TRBV28|TRBJ1-6
TGTGCCAGCCGACTACCCCAGGGGAGCGGTTCACCCCTCCACTTT
CASRLPQGSGSPLHF
>.|.|TRBV2|TRBJ2-1
TGTGCCAGCAGTGTCGCCGCTACCTACAATGAGCAGTTCTTC
CASSVAATYNEQFF
>.|few|TRBV25-1|TRBJ1-6
TGTGCCAGCAGTGCATCACAGGGTGATAGTTCACCCCTCCACTTT
CASSASQGDSSPLHF
>.|few|TRBV20-1|TRBJ2-1
TGCAGTGCTAGGGCAGCCGCCTACAATGAGCAGTTCTTC
CSARAAAYNEQFF
>.|.|TRBV18|TRBJ1-5
TGTGCCAGCTCTCCCCTTGGTCCAGGCAATCAGCCCCAGCATTTT
CASSPLGPGNQPQHF
>TRBD2|.|TRBV7-9|TRBJ2-3
TGTGCCAGCAGCTTAGTAAAAAGCGGGAGGGTCACAGATGCGCAGTATTTT
CASSLVKSGRVTDAQYF
>.|.|TRBV28|TRBJ1-2
TGTGCCAGCAGCCCCGGGGGGGGGAGAGGCTACACCTTC
CASSPGGGRGYTF
>TRBD2|.|TRBV20-1|TRBJ2-1
TGCAGTGCTCCCGGGGGGTCCGCATCCTACAATGAGCAGTTCTTC
CSAPGGSASYNEQFF
>.|.|TRBV20-1|TRBJ2-4
TGCAGTGCTAGAGAGTCCCTGGCAAACATTCAGTACTTC
CSARESLANIQYF
>TRBD2|few|TRBV27|TRBJ2-1
TGTGCCAGCAGGCATTCTAGCGGGAGGGCCTACAATGAGCAGTTCTTC
CASRHSSGRAYNEQFF
>TRBD1|.|TRBV18|TRBJ1-1
TGTGCCAGCTCGCCAAAGATGGACAGGGTGGAAGCTTTCTTT
CASSPKMDRVEAFF
>.|.|TRBV19|TRBJ2-1
TGTGCCAGTAGTAAAGGGAGATACAATGAGCAGTTCTTC
CASSKGRYNEQFF